Listed below are T cell receptor beta chains from one sample, sequenced in a study of spatial heterogeneity in lung cancer. TCRdb reprocessed the 5' RACE reads via MiXCR and lists one record per CDR3 protein. Of roughly 5,900 distinct CDR3 sequences in the sample, 6.7% are singletons; the top ten hold 12%. This sample comprised lung tumor tissue, obtained at surgery. The receptors shown here come from a male donor with early-stage non-small cell lung cancer. Each CDR3 is given with its conserved first and last residue.

V gene,CDR3 length,J gene,CDR3 protein
TRBV6-2/TRBV6-3,15,TRBJ2-7,CATTRDREVSYEQYF
TRBV19,15,TRBJ2-3,CASSIRTGVSDTQYF
TRBV10-3,13,TRBJ2-6,CAISSSGANVLTF
TRBV11-2,18,TRBJ1-3,CASSEGQNLLSSGNTIYF
TRBV20-1,13,TRBJ2-5,CSARWRDQETQYF
TRBV5-6,16,TRBJ1-3,CASRATGGRSGNTIYF
TRBV6-5,13,TRBJ2-5,CASRQTGAETQYF
TRBV28,13,TRBJ2-7,CASRGERGYEQYF
TRBV20-1,15,TRBJ2-3,CSAGPGLAVTDTQYF
TRBV5-1,14,TRBJ2-3,CVSSEDSRTDTQYF
TRBV19,13,TRBJ2-7,CASSPGHGDEQYF
TRBV7-2,14,TRBJ2-3,CASSSQTGTDTQYF
TRBV4-1,14,TRBJ2-1,CASSQPRTSNEQFF
TRBV30,11,TRBJ2-1,CAWSPLDEQFF
TRBV5-1,14,TRBJ2-5,CASSPTAGQETQYF
TRBV18,15,TRBJ2-7,CASSPGQGSTHEQYF
TRBV11-2,12,TRBJ2-3,CASTPGQGTQYF
TRBV7-8,15,TRBJ2-1,CASSLDQRDHNEQFF
TRBV7-9,14,TRBJ2-5,CASSPGGYQETQYF
TRBV20-1,15,TRBJ2-3,CSASSAGGITDTQYF
TRBV19,14,TRBJ2-1,CASSGFSSYNEQFF
TRBV27,16,TRBJ2-1,CASRKPGLAGSNEQFF
TRBV27,14,TRBJ1-4,CASGRGAGREKLFF
TRBV4-2,15,TRBJ1-4,CASSQDLGGIEKLFF
TRBV15,13,TRBJ2-4,CATSGGNKNIQYF
TRBV6-6,12,TRBJ2-3,CASSMRLDTQYF
TRBV6-5,15,TRBJ1-1,CASSPRRGLGTEAFF
TRBV3-1,16,TRBJ2-3,CASSPNQAGATDTQYF
TRBV20-1,16,TRBJ2-2,CSARAAWGRSAGELFF
TRBV29-1,13,TRBJ1-1,CSVEVTGNTEAFF
TRBV6-5,15,TRBJ2-3,CASSYRGVSTDTQYF
TRBV30,14,TRBJ2-7,CAWSVPGRGDEQYF
TRBV30,15,TRBJ2-5,CAWSRYRDFQETQYF
TRBV28,12,TRBJ1-4,CASSLRYEKLFF
TRBV19,18,TRBJ2-3,CASSMAAPGQGGTDTQYF
TRBV27,15,TRBJ1-1,CASSLRTGVNTEAFF
TRBV14,14,TRBJ2-1,CASSQAGFYNEQFF
TRBV6-5,17,TRBJ1-1,CASSYSGQGRMNTEAFF
TRBV29-1,13,TRBJ1-3,CSVEGAASGTIYF
TRBV4-1,14,TRBJ1-5,CASSQDTGLKPQHF
TRBV7-2,15,TRBJ2-5,CASSFGSSTDETQYF
TRBV20-1,14,TRBJ2-3,CSAREVTRTDTQYF
TRBV10-3,15,TRBJ2-3,CAISESARLDGTQYF
TRBV5-4,14,TRBJ1-5,CASSLGGGNQPQHF
TRBV25-1,16,TRBJ2-6,CASSRQAIGGANVLTF
TRBV20-1,14,TRBJ2-7,CSASLRDRSYEQYF
TRBV6-1,16,TRBJ2-2,CASSADRGGSTGELFF
TRBV6-5,13,TRBJ2-2,CATTETNTGELFF
TRBV5-1,15,TRBJ2-3,CASSPRTSGTDTQYF
TRBV11-2,17,TRBJ2-1,CASSTLAGPSSYNEQFF
TRBV29-1,14,TRBJ2-7,CSVGTSGRKDEQYF
TRBV24-1,15,TRBJ2-1,CATSDYGQFNNEQFF
TRBV20-1,13,TRBJ2-4,CSAGTSGENIQYF
TRBV12-3/TRBV12-4,14,TRBJ1-1,CASSLSGSDTEAFF
TRBV20-1,15,TRBJ1-5,CSAREHRPPFPPQHF
TRBV20-1,13,TRBJ1-5,CSATTARGQPQHF
TRBV27,15,TRBJ2-7,CASSSPGQGAYEQYF
TRBV19,13,TRBJ2-2,CASSLPVGGELFF